What follows are 28 T cell receptor beta chains derived from one specimen sequenced in a study of blood T cell repertoires in COVID-19 (dated by TCRdb to the early 2020s). Library preparation employed the immunoSEQ multiplex PCR assay. Imported from immuneACCESS, the table was reduced by TCRdb to in-frame sequences with V and J called. These copies leave out some clones; in studies compared against another copy, an unresolved V gene accounts for under half, and the cause of the remainder is not known. The sample table shows roughly 70,000 clones, and just under 90% are seen once. Roughly 6.8% of the sample is in the top ten clones. Sequenced input: peripheral blood. All receptors come from a woman aged 80 or over with active COVID-19.

The CDR3 loop reads CSASLLGPYNEQFF. CDR3 sequence (DNA): TGCAGTGCTAGTCTCCTAGGCCCCTACAATGAGCAGTTCTTC. The chain couples TRBV20-1 to TRBJ2-1; D unresolved. CDR1 and CDR2 from the germline V gene are DFQATT and SNEGSKA (reference sequence). V was trimmed by 3 bases and J by 2 bases, leaving 11 bases between them. The CDR3 sequence is 14 residues long.

The chain uses TRBV7-2 and TRBJ1-1, with a possible D match to TRBD1 (5 bases). The CDR3 runs to 13 residues. Per the germline V gene, CDR1 is SGHTA and CDR2 is FQGNSA. Deletions cut 3 bases from V and 9 bases from J, with 14 bases between. The CDR3 spells CASSFPTVGQAFF. DNA of the CDR3: TGTGCCAGCAGCTTCCCGACGGTGGGGCAAGCTTTCTTT.

This CDR3 is CATSADWGGPQHF. The CDR3 region has the DNA TGTGCCACCAGTGCCGACTGGGGGGGTCCCCAGCATTTT. The chain carries TRBV24-1 and TRBJ1-5, with TRBD1 as a possible D gene (5 bases). CDR1 is KGHDR, CDR2 SFDVKD, per germline. The CDR3 is made up of 13 amino acids. Trimming took 5 bases from V and 10 from J, leaving 14 bases between them.

The V and J genes are TRBV7-9 and TRBJ2-5, with no clear D. CDR1 and CDR2 from the germline V gene are SEHNR and FQNEAQ (reference sequence). The V end lost 5 bases, the J end lost 2 bases, and 12 bases lay between the germline ends. The CDR3 length is 14 residues. DNA for the CDR3: TGTGCCAGCAGCCCTTCTGGGCCGCAAGAGACCCAGTACTTC. This translates into CASSPSGPQETQYF.

The CDR3 loop is CASSLAGLVNDEQFF. As DNA, the CDR3 is TGTGCCAGCAGCTTAGCGGGACTAGTAAACGATGAGCAGTTCTTC. The rearrangement joins TRBV11-1 to TRBJ2-1, with 8 bases fitting TRBD2. This CDR3 has 15 residues. The J segment lost 8 bases and the V segment lost 0 bases, leaving 6 bases of the junction unmatched. Germline V gene data show CDR1 as SGHAT and CDR2 as FQDESV (reference sequence).

This chain links TRBV5-6 with TRBJ1-1; no clear D. Germline CDR1 reads SGHDT; CDR2 reads YYEEEE. This CDR3 has 14 amino acids. Between the trimmed V and J ends, which lost 2 bases and 1 base, there was a span of 9 bases. The CDR3 loop is CASSFSPRNTEAFF. CDR3 sequence (DNA): TGTGCCAGCAGCTTTAGCCCAAGGAACACTGAAGCTTTCTTT.

The J gene is TRBJ2-7, the V gene TRBV7-2; tentatively, D is TRBD1 (5 bases). Trimming stripped 2 bases from V and 6 bases from J, with 11 bases between. Germline loops: CDR1 SGHTA, CDR2 FQGNSA. The length of the CDR3 is 13 residues. The CDR3 DNA follows: TGTGCCAGCAGCTTAAGACAGAACGTCGAGCAGTACTTC. Translated, it gives CASSLRQNVEQYF.

The chain combines TRBV7-9 with TRBJ2-1; the D gene is possibly TRBD2 (6 bases). The CDR3 sequence is 13 residues long. With 2 bases removed from V and 10 bases from J, the gap between germline ends came to 12 bases. CDR1 and CDR2 (germline): SEHNR, FQNEAQ (reference sequence). CDR3: CASSLSEGGEQFF. CDR3 nucleotides: TGTGCCAGCAGCTTAAGTGAGGGAGGCGAGCAGTTCTTC.

The chain links TRBV6-5 to TRBJ1-3; D is unclear. The CDR3 has 15 amino acids. Trimming cost V 6 bases and J 0 bases, with 12 bases left between them. CDR1 and CDR2 (germline): MNHEY, SVGAGI. CDR3 nucleotides: TGTGCCAGCAGCCCCACAGCCGTCTCTGGAAACACCATATATTTT. As protein: CASSPTAVSGNTIYF.

This clone was counted once. DNA for the CDR3: TGCGCCAGCAGCTTGGGGCAGTCGAACACCGGGGAGCTGTTTTTT. Its protein product is CASSLGQSNTGELFF. The V and J genes are TRBV5-1 and TRBJ2-2; no definite D call. Trimming removed 0 bases from V and 0 bases from J, with 6 bases in between. The CDR3 length is 15 residues. The germline V gene has CDR1 SGHRS and CDR2 YFSETQ.

The chain carries TRBV19 and TRBJ2-3; D is ambiguous. V lost 6 bases to trimming and J lost 2 bases, with 12 bases between them. Germline V gene lookup returns CDR1 LNHDA and CDR2 SQIVND (reference sequence). The CDR3 has 14 amino acids. The CDR3 sequence is CASSPLYSTDTQYF. In nucleotides, the CDR3 is TGTGCCAGTAGCCCGCTATATTCCACAGATACGCAGTATTTT.

As concerns this clone: Other DNA sequences of this sample code for an identical CDR3. The chain uses TRBV5-4 and TRBJ2-1; TRBD1 is a possible D gene (6 bases). Germline values: CDR1 SGHNT, CDR2 YYREEE (reference sequence). The germline V and J ends were trimmed by 4 bases and 0 bases, with 11 bases remaining between them. This CDR3 region has 15 residues. The CDR3 nucleotides are TGTGCCAGCAGCCCTACAGGGAACTCCTACAATGAGCAGTTCTTC. Encoded protein: CASSPTGNSYNEQFF.

The chain uses TRBV20-1 and TRBJ1-2; no definite D call. The germline CDR1 and CDR2 sequences are DFQATT and SNEGSKA (reference sequence). The CDR3 runs to 14 residues. The V end was cut by 3 bases, the J end by 4 bases, with 15 bases between. For the CDR3, the DNA is TGCAGTGCTAGTTTTCAGGCCAACTCCTATGGCTACACCTTC. Encoded protein: CSASFQANSYGYTF.

V and J are TRBV6-5 and TRBJ1-1; maybe TRBD1 (5 bases). This CDR3 has 15 amino acids. Germline V gene lookup returns CDR1 MNHEY and CDR2 SVGAGI. The V gene lost 4 bases and the J gene lost 4 bases, with 16 bases spanning the gap. In DNA form, the CDR3 reads TGTGCCAGCAGTTCTGGCCAAAGCAGGGTCACTGAAGCTTTCTTT. As protein: CASSSGQSRVTEAFF.

This sequence joins TRBV4-2 and TRBJ2-1, with D maybe TRBD2 (7 bases). Trimming shortened V by 0 bases and J by 0 bases, and 15 bases separated the two germline ends. Germline CDR1 is LGHNA and CDR2 is YNFKEQ. The CDR3 loop spans 18 amino acids. CDR3 loop: CASSQEGGVSNSYNEQFF. The DNA for the CDR3 is TGTGCCAGCAGCCAAGAAGGGGGGGTTTCCAACTCCTACAATGAGCAGTTCTTC.

The chain links TRBV29-1 to TRBJ1-1; possibly TRBD1 for D (5 bases). The CDR3 consists of 13 residues. V lost 6 bases and J 3 bases, leaving 14 bases between the germline ends. In germline, CDR1 is SQVTM, CDR2 ANQGSEA. This chain's CDR3 is CSVTTSGDTEAFF. In nucleotides, the CDR3 is TGCAGCGTAACGACCTCGGGGGACACTGAAGCTTTCTTT. The full variable domain, completed using reference TRBV29-1 and TRBJ1-1, is SAVISQKPSRDICQRGTSLTIQCQVDSQVTMMFWYRQQPGQSLTLIATANQGSEATYESGFVIDKFPISRPNLTFSTLTVSNMSPEDSSIYLCSVTTSGDTEAFFGQGTRLTVV.

This clone was seen just once. The chain employs TRBV5-6 and TRBJ1-6; the D gene is possibly TRBD1 (5 bases). V was cut by 0 bases and J by 7 bases, with 8 bases left in between. CDR3 length: 14 amino acids. Germline CDR1 is SGHDT and CDR2 is YYEEEE. The CDR3 nucleotides are TGTGCCAGCAGCTTGGTCCAGGGAAATTCACCCCTCCACTTT. Its translation: CASSLVQGNSPLHF.

This chain links TRBV4-3 with TRBJ2-4; D call uncertain. The CDR3 totals 18 residues. The germline V gene has CDR1 LGHNA and CDR2 YSLEER. The V and J ends lost 0 bases and 0 bases respectively, with 15 bases between them. The CDR3 reads CASSQDVTIRRAKNIQYF. The CDR3 DNA follows: TGCGCCAGCAGCCAAGATGTAACTATAAGGAGAGCCAAAAACATTCAGTACTTC.

This clone was seen just once. Here the CDR3 DNA reads TGTGCCAGCACGGGGGGGGACTCCTACAATGAGCAGTTCTTC. Amino acids: CASTGGDSYNEQFF. The chain couples TRBV6-5 to TRBJ2-1; 8 positions agree with TRBD2. CDR1 and CDR2 (germline): MNHEY, SVGAGI. This CDR3 spans 14 amino acids. V shed 7 bases and J 0 bases; nucleotides not matched to a gene: 2.

The chain combines TRBV5-1 with TRBJ2-6, with D tentatively TRBD2 (6 bases). The CDR3 has 17 amino acids. The germline V and J ends were trimmed by 4 bases and 2 bases, with 16 bases remaining between them. Per germline, CDR1 SGHRS and CDR2 YFSETQ. For the CDR3, the DNA is TGCGCCAGCAGCGCCCCTGGGCCGGGGGCTGGGGCCAACGTCCTGACTTTC. This codes for CASSAPGPGAGANVLTF.

V gene TRBV7-2 combines with J gene TRBJ1-5; tentative D call: TRBD1 (5 bases). V lost 2 bases and J lost 1, with 6 bases in between. Germline V CDR1 and CDR2: SGHTA, FQGNSA. The CDR3 length is 14 residues. The CDR3 coding sequence is TGTGCCAGCAGCTTACGGGGGAGCAATCAGCCCCAGCATTTT. Its protein is CASSLRGSNQPQHF.

This clone was seen a single time. This sequence joins TRBV27 and TRBJ2-7, with 11 bases fitting TRBD1. Germline CDR1 is MNHEY and CDR2 is SMNVEV (reference sequence). After removal of 5 bases from V and 7 bases from J, the junction contained 7 bases not matched to a gene. This CDR3 has 14 residues. The CDR3 spells CASSPGTGGWEQYF. The CDR3 bases are TGTGCCAGCAGTCCGGGGACAGGGGGGTGGGAGCAGTACTTC.

Notes on this clone: Other DNA sequences within the sample encode an identical CDR3. The gene calls are TRBV28 and TRBJ2-2; D not certain. The germline gives CDR1 MDHEN, CDR2 SYDVKM. The CDR3 runs 16 residues. Trimming pared 1 base from V and 0 bases from J, leaving 9 bases between. The CDR3 bases are TGTGCCAGCAGTTTATTAGGCAGCGCGAACACCGGGGAGCTGTTTTTT. Residues: CASSLLGSANTGELFF.

Written as DNA, the CDR3 is TGTGCCAGCAGAACTGGGCACAGGATGAACACTGAAGCTTTCTTT. Translated: CASRTGHRMNTEAFF. The chain has TRBV7-2 and TRBJ1-1; weak D call: TRBD1 (5 bases). CDR3 size: 15 residues. Germline-derived CDR1 and CDR2 are SGHTA and FQGNSA. Trimming removed 6 bases at V and 0 bases at J, with 14 bases between.

The chain employs TRBV27 and TRBJ2-1, with 12 bases lining up with TRBD2. The junction had 6 bases not matched to a gene; V was cut back by 5 bases and J by 4 bases. The germline V gene encodes CDR1 MNHEY and CDR2 SMNVEV (reference sequence). CDR3 length: 16 residues. CDR3 region: CASSGSTSGGYNEQFF. In nucleotides, the CDR3 is TGTGCCAGCAGTGGCTCGACTAGCGGGGGTTACAATGAGCAGTTCTTC.

The rearrangement links TRBV28 to TRBJ1-2; the D is unclear. The CDR3 sequence is 13 residues long. V shed 5 bases and J shed 3 bases, with 10 bases lying between them. The germline gives CDR1 MDHEN, CDR2 SYDVKM. CDR3 protein: CASSPRGYYGYTF. The CDR3 region has the DNA TGTGCCAGCAGTCCCCGAGGGTACTATGGCTACACCTTC.

The chain is built from TRBV15 and TRBJ2-5, with D maybe TRBD2 (6 bases). In germline, CDR1 is LNHNV, CDR2 YYDKDF (reference sequence). There are 14 residues in the CDR3. The V end lost 1 base, the J end lost 4 bases, and 10 bases lay between the germline ends. CDR3 sequence: CATSRGGGRETQYF. The CDR3 DNA reads as TGTGCCACCAGCAGAGGAGGAGGGCGAGAGACCCAGTACTTC. The entire variable domain, with the rest obtained from reference TRBV15 and TRBJ2-5, is as follows: DAMVIQNPRYQVTQFGKPVTLSCSQTLNHNVMYWYQQKSSQAPKLLFHYYDKDFNNEADTPDNFQSRRPNTSFCFLDIRSPGLGDTAMYLCATSRGGGRETQYFGPGTRLLVL.

J is TRBJ1-2 and V is TRBV10-1; no reliable D call. V dropped 2 bases and J dropped 4 bases, with 8 bases sitting between them. This CDR3 has 13 residues. Germline CDR1 reads WNHNN; CDR2 reads SYGVQD (reference sequence). CDR3 loop: CASSEETGYGYTF. For the CDR3, the DNA is TGCGCCAGCAGTGAGGAGACGGGCTATGGCTACACCTTC.